These T cell receptor beta chains were read from a single sample in a study of vaccination and CD4 T cells after COVID-19. In TCRdb, the PCR reads were re-called with MiXCR into one record per CDR3 protein. The sample carries some 10,000 distinct CDR3 sequences, 58% recorded once. These receptors are not linked to any known antigen. Sequenced material: CD4+ T cells from blood, cultured in vitro. The receptors originated from a human donor who had recovered from COVID-19. CDR3s include the opening cysteine and the closing phenylalanine or tryptophan. Each record gives: J gene, CDR3 length, V gene, CDR3 protein.

>TRBJ1-1|14|TRBV6-1
CASSPRRDFVGAFF
>TRBJ2-1|15|TRBV4-1
CASSNSGGPYNEQFF
>TRBJ1-1|13|TRBV20-1
CSANVRGLTEAFF
>TRBJ1-1|12|TRBV2
CASRRTGRQAFF
>TRBJ2-7|13|TRBV15
CATSVNQGAEQYF
>TRBJ2-7|15|TRBV7-9
CASSFRSGGMFEQYF
>TRBJ1-2|13|TRBV12-3/TRBV12-4
CASSSTTNYGYTF
>TRBJ2-3|18|TRBV27
CASGRLKGTVPSTDTQYF
>TRBJ2-2|13|TRBV6-1
CASRQRLTGELFF
>TRBJ2-7|18|TRBV19
CASSVRGTSGGAIHEQYF
>TRBJ2-2|16|TRBV6-5
CASSYPGQSNTGELFF
>TRBJ2-5|17|TRBV11-3
CASSSRSPSGGKETQYF
>TRBJ1-6|14|TRBV2
CASREGAGNSPLHF
>TRBJ2-3|13|TRBV7-7
CASSRDRVDTQYF
>TRBJ2-5|15|TRBV7-2
CASSLGDRVLETQYF
>TRBJ1-1|16|TRBV6-5
CASSYSRSQGGTEAFF
>TRBJ2-3|12|TRBV2
CASRPLEDTQYF
>TRBJ2-5|14|TRBV2
CASRATGAEETQYF
>TRBJ1-2|14|TRBV6-4
CASSDQQGGGGYTF
>TRBJ1-1|15|TRBV12-3/TRBV12-4
CASSFNSVPNTEAFF
>TRBJ1-5|16|TRBV6-2/TRBV6-3
CASSPEGTADNQPQHF
>TRBJ2-3|16|TRBV11-2
CASRIPSGGAIDTQYF
>TRBJ1-2|14|TRBV20-1
CSARGQGANYGYTF
>TRBJ2-5|14|TRBV18
CASSPSTLQETQYF
>TRBJ2-1|14|TRBV24-1
CATSARSSYNEQFF
>TRBJ1-5|13|TRBV6-5
CASSYDGFQPQHF
>TRBJ2-2|17|TRBV7-9
CASSLARRTGNTGELFF
>TRBJ1-6|15|TRBV4-1
CASSQETAYNSPLHF